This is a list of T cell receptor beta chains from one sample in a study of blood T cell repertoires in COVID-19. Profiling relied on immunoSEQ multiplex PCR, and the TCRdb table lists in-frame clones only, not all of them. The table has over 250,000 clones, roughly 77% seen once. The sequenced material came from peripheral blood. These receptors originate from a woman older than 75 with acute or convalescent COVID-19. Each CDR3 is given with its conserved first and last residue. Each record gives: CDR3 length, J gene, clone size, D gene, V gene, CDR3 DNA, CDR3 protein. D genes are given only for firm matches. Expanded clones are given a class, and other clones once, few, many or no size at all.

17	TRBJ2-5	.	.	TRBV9	TGTGCCAGCAGCGTAGGTGTGAAGTCCGTTGAGCAAGAGACCCAGTACTTC	CASSVGVKSVEQETQYF
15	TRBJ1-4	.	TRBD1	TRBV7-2	TGTGCCAGCAGCTTAAACGACAGGGAGAGTGAAAAACTGTTTTTT	CASSLNDRESEKLFF
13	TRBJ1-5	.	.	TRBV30	TGTGCCTGGAGTGGACAATTGCATCAGCCCCAGCATTTT	CAWSGQLHQPQHF
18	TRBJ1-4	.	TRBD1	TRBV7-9	TGTGCCAGCAGCTTAGCTATTGGACAGGGGGCTAGAAATGAAAAACTGTTTTTT	CASSLAIGQGARNEKLFF
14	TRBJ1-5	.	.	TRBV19	TGTGCCAGTAGTTGGGGCACCACGAGACAGCCCCAGCATTTT	CASSWGTTRQPQHF
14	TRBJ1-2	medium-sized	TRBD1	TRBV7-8	TGTGCCAGCAGCGCAACGGGACAGGGAGGTGGCTACACCTTC	CASSATGQGGGYTF
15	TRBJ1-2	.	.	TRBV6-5	TGTGCCAGCAGTAGCGTGACAGTTGCTAACTATGGCTACACCTTC	CASSSVTVANYGYTF
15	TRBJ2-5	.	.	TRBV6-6	TGTGCCAGCAGTTACACGTCAGGGTTTATGGAGACCCAGTACTTC	CASSYTSGFMETQYF
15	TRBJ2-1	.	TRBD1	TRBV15	TGTGCCACCAGCAGGGAAACAGGGGGCTCCAGCGAGCAGTTCTTC	CATSRETGGSSEQFF
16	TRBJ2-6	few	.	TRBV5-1	TGCGCCAGCAAGGAGGTTCCTACCTCTGGGGCCAACGTCCTGACTTTC	CASKEVPTSGANVLTF
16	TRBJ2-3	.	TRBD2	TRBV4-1	TGCGCCAGCAGCCAGGGAGCGGGACTGGCATTAGATACGCAGTATTTT	CASSQGAGLALDTQYF
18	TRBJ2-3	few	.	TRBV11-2	TGTGCCAGCAGCTTAAGGGGGGGAGGGTTCCTCGGCACAGATACGCAGTATTTT	CASSLRGGGFLGTDTQYF
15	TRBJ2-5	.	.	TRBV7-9	TGTGCCAGCAGCTTAGATGGCAGGGCCCAAGAGACCCAGTACTTC	CASSLDGRAQETQYF
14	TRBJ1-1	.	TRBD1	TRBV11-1	TGTGCCAGCAGCTTGGGACAGGCAAACACTGAAGCTTTCTTT	CASSLGQANTEAFF
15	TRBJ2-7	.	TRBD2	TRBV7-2	TGTGCCAGCAGCCCACCGGGACTAGCGGGAATCGAGCAGTACTTC	CASSPPGLAGIEQYF
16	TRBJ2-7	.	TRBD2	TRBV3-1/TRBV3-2	TGTGCCAGCAGTTTAGCGGGAGATGCCAACCCCTACGAGCAGTACTTC	CASSLAGDANPYEQYF
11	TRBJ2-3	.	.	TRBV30	TGTGCCTCCGGGGAAACAGATACGCAGTATTTT	CASGETDTQYF
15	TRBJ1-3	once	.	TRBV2	TGTGCCAGCTGTATACAGGGAGGGCCTGGAAACACCATATATTTT	CASCIQGGPGNTIYF
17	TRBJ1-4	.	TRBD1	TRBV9	TGTGCCAGCAGCCCATCCTACGGACAGGGTTTCAGGGAAAAACTGTTTTTT	CASSPSYGQGFREKLFF
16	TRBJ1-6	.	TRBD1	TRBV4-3	TGCGCCAGCAGCCAAACTCACAGGGGGCGGAATTCACCCCTCCACTTT	CASSQTHRGRNSPLHF
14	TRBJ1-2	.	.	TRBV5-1	TGCGCCAGCAGCTTGGCGGACAGCTTCTATGGCTACACCTTC	CASSLADSFYGYTF
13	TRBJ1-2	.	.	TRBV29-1	TGCAGCGTTGCCGAGAGTACTAACTATGGCTACACCTTC	CSVAESTNYGYTF
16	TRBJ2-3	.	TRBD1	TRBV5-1	TGCGCCAGCAGCTTGACAGGGGCAGGGAGCACAGATACGCAGTATTTT	CASSLTGAGSTDTQYF
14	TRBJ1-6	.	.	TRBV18	TGTGCCAGCTCTGAGAGCTCCTATAATTCACCCCTCCACTTT	CASSESSYNSPLHF
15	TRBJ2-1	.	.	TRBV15	TGTGCCACCTCAGTTGGTGGGAGAACGAGGAATGAGCAGTTCTTC	CATSVGGRTRNEQFF
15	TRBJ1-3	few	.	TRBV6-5	TGTGCCAGCAGCCGCACGTGGGCGTCTGGAAACACCATATATTTT	CASSRTWASGNTIYF
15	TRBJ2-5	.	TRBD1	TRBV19	TGTGCCAGTAGGTCACCGGGACAGGGAGAGGGGACCCAGTACTTC	CASRSPGQGEGTQYF
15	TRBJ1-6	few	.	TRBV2	TGTGCCAGCAGTGACGGTGGCAGGGGATATTCACCCCTCCACTTT	CASSDGGRGYSPLHF
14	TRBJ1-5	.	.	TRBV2	TGTGCCAGCAGTGAAGCGGAGGGTACTCAGCCCCAGCATTTT	CASSEAEGTQPQHF
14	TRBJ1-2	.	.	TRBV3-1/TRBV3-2	TGTGCCAGCAGCCTTAGAGGTTTTGCCTATGGCTACACCTTC	CASSLRGFAYGYTF
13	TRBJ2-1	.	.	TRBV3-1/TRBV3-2	TGTGCCAGCAGCAACAGGGCCTGGAATGAGCAGTTCTTC	CASSNRAWNEQFF
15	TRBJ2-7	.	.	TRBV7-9	TGTGCCAGCAGCCCAAGGGCGACTAGCTCCTACGAGCAGTACTTC	CASSPRATSSYEQYF
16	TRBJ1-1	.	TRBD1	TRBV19	TGTGCCAGTAGTTCAGGAGCCGGGACAGGGGGCACTGAAGCTTTCTTT	CASSSGAGTGGTEAFF
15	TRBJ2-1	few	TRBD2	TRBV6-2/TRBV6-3	TGTGCCAGCAGTCAAGCGGGGGTGGTCCACAATGAGCAGTTCTTC	CASSQAGVVHNEQFF
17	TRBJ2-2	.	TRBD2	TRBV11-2	TGTGCCAGCAGCTTATCTAGCGGGAGTGGGATCGCCGGGGAGCTGTTTTTT	CASSLSSGSGIAGELFF
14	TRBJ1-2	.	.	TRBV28	TGTGCCAGCAGTTTATTGGTCGGGGACTATGGCTACACCTTC	CASSLLVGDYGYTF
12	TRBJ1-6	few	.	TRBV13	TGTGCCGGGACAATGGAAAGGTCACCCCTCCACTTT	CAGTMERSPLHF
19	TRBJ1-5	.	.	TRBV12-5	TGTGCTAGTGGTTTGGTACTAGGCAGGATAGACATCGGCAATCAGCCCCAGCATTTT	CASGLVLGRIDIGNQPQHF
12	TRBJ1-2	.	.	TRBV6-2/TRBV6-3	TGTGCCAGCAGTGCGGGCGGGGGTGGCTACACCTTC	CASSAGGGGYTF
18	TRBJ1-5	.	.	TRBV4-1	TGCGCCAGCAGCCAAAGCGGTGGGTCGGACGGGAGGTATCAGCCCCAGCATTTT	CASSQSGGSDGRYQPQHF
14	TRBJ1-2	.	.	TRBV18	TGTGCCAGCTCACCTCCTGCCACAGTCTATGGCTACACCTTC	CASSPPATVYGYTF
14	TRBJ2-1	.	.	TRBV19	TGTGCCAGTAGTATAGAGGGGCGGCATGCTGAGCAGTTCTTC	CASSIEGRHAEQFF
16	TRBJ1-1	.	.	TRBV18	TGTGCCAGCTCACCATTCAACCGGGCCCAGGGCACTGAAGCTTTCTTT	CASSPFNRAQGTEAFF
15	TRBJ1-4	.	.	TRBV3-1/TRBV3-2	TGTGCCAGCAGCCAAGGGGCAAGGTCGGTGGAAAAACTGTTTTTT	CASSQGARSVEKLFF
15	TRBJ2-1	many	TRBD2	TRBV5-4	TGTGCCAGCAGCTTGGAGGCTAGCGGGTCCAATGAGCAGTTCTTC	CASSLEASGSNEQFF
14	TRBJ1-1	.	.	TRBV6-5	TGTGCCAGCAGTTACGGACAAAGGAACACTGAAGCTTTCTTT	CASSYGQRNTEAFF
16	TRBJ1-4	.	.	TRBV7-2	TGTGCCAGCAGCCTCCACCAGGGGCAGGGTAATGAAAAACTGTTTTTT	CASSLHQGQGNEKLFF
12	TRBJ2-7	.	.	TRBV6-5	TGTGCCAGCAGTTACCTTTCCGGCGAGCAGTACTTC	CASSYLSGEQYF
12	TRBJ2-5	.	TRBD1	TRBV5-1	TGCGCCAGCAGCCGGGACAGGGAGACCCAGTACTTC	CASSRDRETQYF
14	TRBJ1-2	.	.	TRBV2	TGTGCCAGCAGTGAGGTCCAGGGCAGCTATGGCTACACCTTC	CASSEVQGSYGYTF
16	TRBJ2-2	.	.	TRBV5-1	TGCGCCAGCAGAGTAGGAGGGCCTGCGAACACCGGGGAGCTGTTTTTT	CASRVGGPANTGELFF
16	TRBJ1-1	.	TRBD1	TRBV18	TGTGCCAGCTCAAAAATCAGGGGGATGGAGAACACTGAAGCTTTCTTT	CASSKIRGMENTEAFF
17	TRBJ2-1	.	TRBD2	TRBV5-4	TGTGCCAGCAGCTTGGCGGGCGGGAGGGCCGGGGTCAATGAGCAGTTCTTC	CASSLAGGRAGVNEQFF
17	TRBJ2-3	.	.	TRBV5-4	TGTGCCAGCAGCTTGGGGAACCGGATGACTAGCACAGATACGCAGTATTTT	CASSLGNRMTSTDTQYF
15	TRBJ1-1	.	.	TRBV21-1	TGTGCCAGCAGCAAACGAACAGGGATGAACACTGAAGCTTTCTTT	CASSKRTGMNTEAFF